A single sample gave rise to the 12 T cell receptor beta chains below, sequenced in a study of T cells in Graves' hyperthyroidism and ophthalmopathy. TCR beta CDR3 sequences were amplified from RNA transcripts. During a first-round RT-PCR of the TCR CDR3, the HTBI primer set was used. From the multiplex PCR reads, TCRdb called clonotypes with MiXCR, one entry per CDR3 protein. The sample lists around 560,000 distinct CDR3 sequences; around 15% were seen once. The sequenced material came from blood. The receptors come from a young woman with Graves' hyperthyroidism.

This chain joins TRBV6-5 and TRBJ1-6, with unresolved D. This CDR3 contains 14 residues. Trimming removed 2 bases at V and 6 bases at J, with 8 bases between. Germline V gene sequence: CDR1 MNHEY, CDR2 SVGAGI. Here the CDR3 reads CASSYRASNSPLHF. The CDR3 nucleotides are TGTGCCAGCAGTTACCGGGCAAGTAATTCACCCCTCCACTTT.

On this clonotype itself: A much more abundant neighbour one base away suggests this may be a read error. The rearrangement joins TRBV6-2 or TRBV6-3 to TRBJ2-7, with D possibly TRBD1 on 6 matching bases. The germline V gene has CDR1 MNHEY and CDR2 SVGEGT. The V and J ends lost 7 bases and 2 bases respectively, with 18 bases between them. CDR3 length equals 15 residues. This CDR3 is CASTPGTLSPYEQYF. For the CDR3, the DNA is TGTGCCAGCACCCCCGGGACATTAAGCCCCTACGAGCAGTACTTC.

The CDR3: CSALAGGYYNEQFF. CDR3 in DNA: TGCAGTGCTTTAGCGGGGGGCTACTACAATGAGCAGTTCTTC. V and J are TRBV20-1 and TRBJ2-1, with TRBD2 matching over 10 bases. V lost 5 bases to trimming and J lost 3 bases; unmatched junction nucleotides: 4. Germline V lookup: CDR1 DFQATT, CDR2 SNEGSKA (reference sequence). The CDR3 totals 14 residues.

This clonotype appeared a few times. The chain uses TRBV5-1 and TRBJ2-1; 11 bases align to TRBD2. After removal of 4 bases from V and 6 bases from J, the junction contained 6 bases not matched to a gene. CDR3 length equals 15 residues. CDR1 SGHRS and CDR2 YFSETQ come from the germline V gene. CDR3: CASSLETSGANEQFF. The CDR3 DNA follows: TGCGCCAGCAGCCTCGAGACTAGCGGGGCCAATGAGCAGTTCTTC.

The gene calls are TRBV11-3 and TRBJ2-5; D perhaps matches TRBD2 (6 bases). The V and J ends lost 5 bases and 9 bases respectively, with 16 bases between them. In germline, CDR1 is SGHNT, CDR2 YENEEA. The CDR3 totals 13 residues. The CDR3 DNA follows: TGTGCCAGCAGCCTTAGCTGGAGGGGTGCCCAGTACTTC. Its translation is CASSLSWRGAQYF.

This clonotype has a handful of counts. The rearrangement joins TRBV12-3 or TRBV12-4 to TRBJ1-6, with unresolved D. This CDR3 comprises 13 residues. Trimming left V 5 bases short and J 10 bases short, with 12 bases between. CDR3 sequence: CASSASLGSPLHF. For the CDR3, the DNA is TGTGCCAGCAGTGCCTCTCTAGGGTCACCCCTCCACTTT.

This clonotype showed up many times. The rearrangement links TRBV6-1 to TRBJ2-7; possibly TRBD2 for D (6 bases). V was pared by 5 bases and J by 4 bases, with 15 bases between. The CDR3 runs 14 residues. CDR1 and CDR2 from the germline V gene are MNHNS and SASEGT. In DNA form, the CDR3 reads TGTGCCAGCAGTAAGGACTACCCCCTTTACGAGCAGTACTTC. This gives the protein CASSKDYPLYEQYF.

This clonotype was seen a few times. The chain uses TRBV20-1 and TRBJ1-2; D call uncertain. The CDR3 has 13 residues. Between the trimmed V and J ends, which lost 0 bases and 0 bases, there was a span of 5 bases. Germline CDR1 DFQATT, CDR2 SNEGSKA (reference sequence). The CDR3 DNA reads as TGCAGTGCTAGAGATCCGGCTAACTATGGCTACACCTTC. The encoded protein is CSARDPANYGYTF.

The table lists this clonotype with a few counts. The J gene is TRBJ2-2, the V gene TRBV5-1; 7 nucleotides line up with TRBD1. The V and J ends lost 6 bases and 2 bases, in that order; junction bases with no gene match: 4. The CDR3 loop spans 14 amino acids. Germline V gene sequence: CDR1 SGHRS, CDR2 YFSETQ. In DNA, the CDR3 is TGCGCCAGCAAGGACAGGTTAAACACCGGGGAGCTGTTTTTT. It translates to CASKDRLNTGELFF.

The table lists this clonotype with many counts. CDR3 sequence reads: CASSLRQNSNQPQHF. The CDR3 nucleotides read TGTGCCAGCAGTTTAAGACAGAATAGCAATCAGCCCCAGCATTTT. The rearrangement joins TRBV27 to TRBJ1-5, with TRBD1 as a possible D gene (5 bases). The V end was cut by 2 bases, the J end by 0 bases, with 8 bases between. The CDR3 is 15 amino acids. Germline CDR1 and CDR2: MNHEY and SMNVEV (reference sequence).

This clonotype was seen repeatedly, ten times or more. The genes are TRBV7-8 and TRBJ1-2; no clear D. From germline, CDR1 is SGHVS and CDR2 FQNEAQ. Trimming took off 0 bases at V and 4 bases at J, with 18 bases between the two ends. This CDR3 has 17 amino acids. CDR3: CASSLATAWSQIYGYTF. CDR3 nucleotides: TGTGCCAGCAGCTTAGCCACAGCATGGAGTCAAATCTATGGCTACACCTTC.

This clonotype was picked up many times. This chain connects TRBV2 to TRBJ1-2; 7 nucleotides match TRBD1. Germline assignment: CDR1 SNHLY and CDR2 FYNNEI. V trimming: 5 bases; J trimming: 4 bases; junction bases outside the gene matches: 16. CDR3 length equals 17 residues. CDR3 in amino acids: CASSTRQGERLLYGYTF. The CDR3 nucleotides read TGTGCCAGCAGTACGAGACAGGGAGAGAGACTACTCTATGGCTACACCTTC.